The entry that follows covers one T cell receptor beta chain sequence. No antigen is known for it. For repertoire sequencing, the TCR beta CDR3 regions were amplified from RNA transcripts. HTBI primers were employed in first-round RT-PCR, then a second-round multiplex PCR followed. TCRdb re-derived calls from the multiplex PCR reads in MiXCR, one entry per CDR3 protein. The sample holds around 520,000 distinct CDR3 sequences; 39% are singletons and the top ten take about 4.1%. The data derive from a study of Graves' ophthalmopathy and Graves' hyperthyroidism. Looking at the study overall: Stable hyperthyroidism meant no ophthalmopathy within 18 months of follow-up.

Germline V gene lookup returns CDR1 SNHLY and CDR2 FYNNEI. V was trimmed by 7 bases and J by 5 bases, leaving 12 bases between them. CDR3 size: 13 residues. Overall study findings and caveats: Detected in blood as well were most expanded thyroid clonotypes with frequency above 0.001. The model forecast ophthalmopathy progression, reaching under 71% sensitivity and roughly 72% specificity.

V usage is TRBV2 and J usage is TRBJ1-5; weak D call: TRBD1 (5 bases). The sequencing sample was made of peripheral blood or thyroid tissue (not recorded which). The sequence was obtained from an adult man with Graves' hyperthyroidism. CDR3 nucleotides: TGTGCCAGCAAGGAAAAGGGGTATCAGCCCCAGCATTTT. Its protein is CASKEKGYQPQHF.